This T cell receptor beta chain was sequenced for a study of blood T cell repertoires in COVID-19. Overall study context: Samples of COVID-19 (acute and convalescent) were obtained from the United States, Italy and Spain.

Germline lookup yields CDR1 SGHAT and CDR2 FQNNGV. V shed 2 bases and J 2 bases; nucleotides not matched to a gene: 0. The CDR3 is 15 amino acids. Clones were read by immunoSEQ multiplex PCR, and TCRdb kept only the in-frame ones, dropping some. The data contain approximately 220,000 clones, roughly 85% of them singletons. The chain joins TRBV11-2 to TRBJ2-1; 10 nucleotides align to TRBD2. The origin of this receptor is a woman in her forties with active or convalescent COVID-19. The sequenced sample consisted of peripheral blood. CDR3 sequence (DNA): TGTGCCAGCAGCTTAACTAGCGGGGCCTACAATGAGCAGTTCTTC. This gives the protein CASSLTSGAYNEQFF.